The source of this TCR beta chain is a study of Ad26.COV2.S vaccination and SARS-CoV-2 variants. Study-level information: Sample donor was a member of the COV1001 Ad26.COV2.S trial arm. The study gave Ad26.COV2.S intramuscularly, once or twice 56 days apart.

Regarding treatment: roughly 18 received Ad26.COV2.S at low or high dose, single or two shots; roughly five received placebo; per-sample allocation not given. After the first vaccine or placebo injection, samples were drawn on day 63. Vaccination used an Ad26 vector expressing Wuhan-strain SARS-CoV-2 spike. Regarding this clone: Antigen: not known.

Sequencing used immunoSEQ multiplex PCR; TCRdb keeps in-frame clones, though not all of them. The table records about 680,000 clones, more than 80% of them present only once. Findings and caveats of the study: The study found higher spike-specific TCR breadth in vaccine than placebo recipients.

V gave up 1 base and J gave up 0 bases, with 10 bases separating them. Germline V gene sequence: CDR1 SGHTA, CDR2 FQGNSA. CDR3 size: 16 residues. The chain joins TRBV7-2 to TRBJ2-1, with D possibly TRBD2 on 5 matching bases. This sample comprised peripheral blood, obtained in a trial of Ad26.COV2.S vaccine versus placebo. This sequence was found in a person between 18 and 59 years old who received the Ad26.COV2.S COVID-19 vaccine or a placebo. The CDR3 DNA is TGTGCCAGCAGCTTAGGAACCGACTACTCCTACAATGAGCAGTTCTTC. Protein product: CASSLGTDYSYNEQFF.